This TCR beta chain derives from a study of blood T cell repertoires in COVID-19. At the level of the study: The study drew acute and convalescent COVID-19 samples from the United States, Italy and Spain. PBMCs, B-cell-depleted T cells, or T cells were the source of the cDNA or gDNA that made up the material.

Source study methods: Counts of nucleated cells, estimated from reference gene primer amplification, were obtained. Produced via immunoSEQ multiplex PCR; TCRdb's table is partial and in-frame only. That table furnishes V, J and clone size, whereas the DNA furnished D and trimming. The sample lists approximately 220,000 clones, 85% occurring once. Everyone who took part was about 18 to 90 years old, and they came from 24 US areas. The ends were cut back, 3 bases at V and 4 bases at J, with 16 bases in the middle. CDR3 length equals 15 residues. From germline, CDR1 is SEHNR and CDR2 FQNEAQ (reference sequence).

The sequenced material came from PBMCs or T cells enriched from blood (not recorded which). This clonotype was obtained from a man aged 40-49 years who had recovered from COVID-19. The V gene is TRBV7-9, the J gene TRBJ2-7, with D maybe TRBD2 (5 bases). The CDR3 bases are TGTGCCAGCAGCTTGGAGGATGGGAGAATTTACGAGCAGTACTTC. This codes for CASSLEDGRIYEQYF.